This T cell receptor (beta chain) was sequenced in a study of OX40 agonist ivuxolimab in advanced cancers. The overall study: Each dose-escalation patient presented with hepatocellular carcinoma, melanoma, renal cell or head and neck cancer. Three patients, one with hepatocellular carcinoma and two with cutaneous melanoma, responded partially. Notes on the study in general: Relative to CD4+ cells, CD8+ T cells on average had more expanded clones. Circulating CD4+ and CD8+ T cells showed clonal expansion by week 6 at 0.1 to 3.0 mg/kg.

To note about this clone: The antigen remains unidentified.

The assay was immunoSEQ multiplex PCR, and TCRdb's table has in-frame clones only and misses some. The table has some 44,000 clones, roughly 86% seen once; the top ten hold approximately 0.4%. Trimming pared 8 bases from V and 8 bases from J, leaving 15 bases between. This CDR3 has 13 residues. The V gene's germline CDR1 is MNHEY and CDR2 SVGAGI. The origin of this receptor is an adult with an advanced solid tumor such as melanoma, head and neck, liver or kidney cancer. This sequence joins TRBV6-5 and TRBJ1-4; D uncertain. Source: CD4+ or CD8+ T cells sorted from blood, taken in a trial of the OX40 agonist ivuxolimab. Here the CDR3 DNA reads TGTGCCAGCGGACCGCTTCGTAGGGAAAAACTGTTTTTT. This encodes CASGPLRREKLFF.